These 2 T cell receptor beta chains share one sample of origin, sequenced in a study of blood T cell repertoires in COVID-19. This table comes from immunoSEQ multiplex PCR, and its TCRdb copy is limited to in-frame clones, with some not included. Among 75,000 to 85,000 clones listed, around 90% were seen once. Sequencing was performed on peripheral blood. These receptors originate from a human donor in a cohort sampled during active COVID-19.

The chain joins TRBV5-1 to TRBJ2-7; a possible D gene is TRBD1 (5 bases). V was clipped by 2 bases and J by 0 bases, with 21 bases between them. Germline V gives CDR1 SGHRS, CDR2 YFSETQ. The CDR3 is 18 residues long. The CDR3 here is CASSFFPVTEWSSYEQYF. The DNA of the CDR3 is TGCGCCAGCAGCTTCTTCCCGGTGACAGAATGGTCCTCCTACGAGCAGTACTTC.

The V and J genes are TRBV18 and TRBJ1-2, with 11 bases fitting TRBD1. The junction had 3 bases not matched to a gene; V was cut back by 2 bases and J by 7 bases. This CDR3 is built from 14 residues. Germline CDR1 KGHSH, CDR2 LQKENI. The CDR3 nucleotides read TGTGCCAGCTCACCAGGACAGGGGGCTGGTGGCTACACCTTC. Translation: CASSPGQGAGGYTF.